This entry lists 14 T cell receptor beta chains sequenced from one sample in a study of T cell clonotyping in hematopoietic cell transplantation. Using immunoSEQ multiplex PCR, the repertoire was profiled, and TCRdb retains in-frame clones only, with some absent. Altogether 35,000 to 45,000 clones are present, about 95% being singletons, with the ten largest covering around 1.6%. Regarding time point: recipient sample about 28 days before transplant, after cytoreduction. Specimen: peripheral blood mononuclear cells, collected before stem cell transplant. Receptors originate from a man aged 40-55 years with chronic myeloid leukemia. Some clones in this sample may be carry-over from other donors' samples.

The chain uses TRBV19 and TRBJ1-2, with TRBD1 matching 7 bases. J gave up 2 bases and V 9 bases, and 9 bases lay outside the gene matches. This CDR3 spans 14 amino acids. Germline V gene lookup returns CDR1 LNHDA and CDR2 SQIVND (reference sequence). In DNA form, the CDR3 reads TGTGCCAGCTCCCCAGGGGGGGTCAACTATGGCTACACCTTC. Its translation: CASSPGGVNYGYTF.

This chain connects TRBV25-1 to TRBJ1-5, with D perhaps matching TRBD1 (6 bases). Between the trimmed V and J ends, which lost 6 bases and 5 bases, there was a span of 20 bases. This CDR3 has 16 amino acids. Germline assignment: CDR1 MGHDK and CDR2 SYGVNS. Here the CDR3 reads CASSSGHYRPDQPQHF. The CDR3 region has the DNA TGTGCCAGCAGCTCGGGACATTACCGGCCTGATCAGCCCCAGCATTTT.

This clone appeared a few times. The rearrangement links TRBV9 to TRBJ2-7, with TRBD2 matching 11 bases. The CDR3 totals 16 residues. The germline CDR1 and CDR2 sequences are SGDLS and YYNGEE. V was pared by 4 bases and J by 2 bases, with 8 bases of the junction left unmatched. The CDR3 region has the DNA TGTGCCAGCAGCCCCCGACTAGCGGGGATAACCTACGAGCAGTACTTC. It is translated as CASSPRLAGITYEQYF. Using reference TRBV9 and TRBJ2-7 for the parts outside the CDR3, the full variable domain is DSGVTQTPKHLITATGQRVTLRCSPRSGDLSVYWYQQSLDQGLQFLIQYYNGEERAKGNILERFSAQQFPDLHSELNLSSLELGDSALYFCASSPRLAGITYEQYFGPGTRLTVT.

This chain links TRBV2 with TRBJ1-5; no firm D call. Germline CDR1 is SNHLY and CDR2 is FYNNEI. V was trimmed by 6 bases and J by 1 base, leaving 13 bases between them. This CDR3 is built from 15 residues. The CDR3 DNA is TGTGCCAGCAGCCCCCTACTTGGAAGCAATCAGCCCCAGCATTTT. Translating gives CASSPLLGSNQPQHF. The whole variable domain, remainder taken from reference TRBV2 and TRBJ1-5, is EPEVTQTPSHQVTQMGQEVILRCVPISNHLYFYWYRQILGQKVEFLVSFYNNEISEKSEIFDDQFSVERPDGSNFTLKIRSTKLEDSAMYFCASSPLLGSNQPQHFGDGTRLSIL.

The rearrangement links TRBV5-5 to TRBJ2-7; 10 nucleotides agree with TRBD1. The CDR3 contains 14 residues. Looked up from germline, CDR1 is SGHKS and CDR2 is YYEKEE (reference sequence). The junction had 6 bases not matched to a gene; V was cut back by 4 bases and J by 5 bases. The CDR3 nucleotides are TGTGCCAGCAGCAGGGCTGGGACAGGGGACGAGCAGTACTTC. It codes for CASSRAGTGDEQYF.

The J gene is TRBJ2-2, the V gene TRBV4-1; 7 bases fit TRBD2. J was trimmed by 2 bases and V by 2 bases; bases with no gene match: 8. CDR3 size: 17 residues. Germline values: CDR1 MGHRA, CDR2 YSYEKL. Written as DNA, the CDR3 is TGCGCCAGCAGCCAATGGATCGGCGGGGGAAACACCGGGGAGCTGTTTTTT. This translates into CASSQWIGGGNTGELFF.

This sequence joins TRBV25-1 and TRBJ1-1; D remains ambiguous. Germline V lookup: CDR1 MGHDK, CDR2 SYGVNS. V shed 6 bases and J shed 0 bases, with 5 bases lying between them. The CDR3 extends over 12 amino acids. The CDR3 coding sequence is TGTGCCAGCAGCTGGATGAACACTGAAGCTTTCTTT. Translation gives CASSWMNTEAFF.

This chain connects TRBV30 to TRBJ1-5; D is unresolved. There are 13 residues in the CDR3. CDR1 GTSNPN and CDR2 SVGIG come from the germline V gene (reference sequence). V was pared by 5 bases and J by 4 bases, with 12 bases between. CDR3 protein: CAWRPAYNQPQHF. The DNA for the CDR3 is TGTGCCTGGCGGCCAGCCTATAATCAGCCCCAGCATTTT.

The chain has TRBV12-5 and TRBJ2-7, with a possible D match to TRBD2 (6 bases). CDR3 length: 13 amino acids. Trimming cost V 1 base and J 9 bases, with 13 bases left between them. Germline-derived CDR1 and CDR2 are LGHNT and FRNRAP. CDR3 nucleotides: TGTGCTAGTGGTTTGGACCGGGACTCTCGGCAGTACTTC. It is translated as CASGLDRDSRQYF.

The chain uses TRBV5-1 and TRBJ2-2; D ambiguous. This CDR3 region has 14 residues. Germline V lookup: CDR1 SGHRS, CDR2 YFSETQ. V dropped 0 bases and J dropped 2 bases, with 5 bases sitting between them. This chain's CDR3 is CASSLVGNTGELFF. The CDR3, as DNA: TGCGCCAGCAGCTTGGTGGGCAACACCGGGGAGCTGTTTTTT.

The chain combines TRBV11-3 with TRBJ2-7; D is uncertain. The CDR3 is 12 amino acids. Trimming removed 5 bases at V and 1 base at J, with 6 bases between. Germline CDR1 and CDR2: SGHNT and YENEEA. CDR3 DNA: TGTGCCAGCAGCCCGAATTCCTACGAGCAGTACTTC. Protein sequence: CASSPNSYEQYF.

The chain combines TRBV18 with TRBJ1-2; 8 bases align to TRBD1. CDR3 length: 16 amino acids. CDR1 and CDR2 (germline): KGHSH, LQKENI. J was trimmed by 2 bases and V by 8 bases; bases with no gene match: 13. The CDR3 loop is CASAGTGLKGNYGYTF. As DNA, the CDR3 is TGTGCCAGCGCGGGGACAGGCCTCAAGGGGAACTATGGCTACACCTTC.

The chain employs TRBV11-3 and TRBJ2-1; 12 nucleotides match TRBD2. The CDR3 totals 14 residues. V lost 0 bases to trimming and J lost 10 bases; unmatched junction nucleotides: 1. The germline gives CDR1 SGHNT, CDR2 YENEEA. The CDR3 DNA is TGTGCCAGCAGCTTAGAGACTAGCGGGGGAGAGCAGTTCTTC. As protein: CASSLETSGGEQFF. Variable domain in full (rest from reference TRBV11-3 and TRBJ2-1): EAGVVQSPRYKIIEKKQPVAFWCNPISGHNTLYWYLQNLGQGPELLIRYENEEAVDDSQLPKDRFSAERLKGVDSTLKIQPAELGDSAVYLCASSLETSGGEQFFGPGTRLTVL.

V gene TRBV6-5 combines with J gene TRBJ2-7; D ambiguous. There are 14 residues in the CDR3. The V end was cut by 4 bases, the J end by 0 bases, with 10 bases between. In germline, CDR1 is MNHEY, CDR2 SVGAGI. The CDR3 spells CASSFDGSSYEQYF. For the CDR3, the DNA is TGTGCCAGCAGTTTCGACGGTAGCTCCTACGAGCAGTACTTC.